The 16 T cell receptor beta chains reported below all come from one sample, sequenced in a study of cytomegalovirus exposure and HLA in healthy donors. Researchers ran the PCR with 60 Vbeta and 13 Jbeta primers. TCRdb's table, derived via immunoSEQ multiplex PCR, lists solely in-frame clones and lacks some. This repertoire shows some 50,000 clones, under 75% found once; its top ten account for roughly 6.3%. The specimen was PBMCs. These receptor sequences come from a man between 25 and 39 years old in good health and CMV-seronegative.

The gene calls are TRBV29-1 and TRBJ1-2, with D perhaps TRBD1 (6 bases). V was shortened by 3 bases and J by 7 bases, with 18 bases between the two germline ends. Germline V gene data show CDR1 as SQVTM and CDR2 as ANQGSEA. There are 14 residues in the CDR3. This chain's CDR3 is CSVDGEGGQGGYTF. The CDR3 nucleotides read TGCAGCGTTGATGGGGAGGGGGGGCAAGGTGGCTACACCTTC.

This clone was counted between two and nine times. The rearrangement uses TRBV5-1 and TRBJ1-5; 7 nucleotides match TRBD1. From germline, CDR1 is SGHRS and CDR2 YFSETQ. V shed 0 bases and J 0 bases; nucleotides not matched to a gene: 18. The CDR3 loop spans 21 amino acids. The CDR3 loop is CASSLVVDAGWGQHSNQPQHF. The DNA for the CDR3 is TGCGCCAGCAGCTTGGTTGTGGATGCTGGTTGGGGACAGCATAGCAATCAGCCCCAGCATTTT.

This clone was seen more than once but under ten times. The chain links TRBV2 to TRBJ2-7; D possibly corresponds to TRBD2 (5 bases). Germline lookup yields CDR1 SNHLY and CDR2 FYNNEI. Trimming pared 4 bases from V and 7 bases from J, leaving 8 bases between. This CDR3 has 11 amino acids. CDR3 amino acids: CASSATGEQYF. The CDR3, as DNA: TGTGCCAGCAGTGCGACGGGGGAGCAGTACTTC.

The chain uses TRBV30 and TRBJ2-2, with 11 bases lining up with TRBD2. This CDR3 contains 16 residues. J was trimmed by 7 bases and V by 2 bases; bases with no gene match: 9. CDR1 GTSNPN and CDR2 SVGIG come from the germline V gene (reference sequence). The CDR3 DNA sequence: TGTGCCTGGAGTCCAATACTAGCGGGAGTAGGCGGGGAGCTGTTTTTT. Protein product: CAWSPILAGVGGELFF. Supplemented by reference TRBV30 and TRBJ2-2, the full variable domain reads SQTIHQWPATLVQPVGSPLSLECTVEGTSNPNLYWYRQAAGRGLQLLFYSVGIGQISSEVPQNLSASRPQDRQFILSSKKLLLSDSGFYLCAWSPILAGVGGELFFGEGSRLTVL.

The J gene is TRBJ2-1, the V gene TRBV2; 10 bases agree with TRBD2. This CDR3 is built from 14 residues. V dropped 6 bases and J dropped 6; count of bases not matched to a gene: 5. The germline V gene has CDR1 SNHLY and CDR2 FYNNEI. The CDR3 sequence is CASSWTSGVNEQFF. The CDR3 DNA is TGTGCCAGCAGCTGGACTAGCGGAGTCAATGAGCAGTTCTTC. Based on the CDR3 plus reference TRBV2 and TRBJ2-1, the full variable domain is EPEVTQTPSHQVTQMGQEVILRCVPISNHLYFYWYRQILGQKVEFLVSFYNNEISEKSEIFDDQFSVERPDGSNFTLKIRSTKLEDSAMYFCASSWTSGVNEQFFGPGTRLTVL.

This clone appeared a few times. This chain links TRBV30 with TRBJ1-3, with a possible D match to TRBD1 (6 bases). Germline V gene lookup returns CDR1 GTSNPN and CDR2 SVGIG (reference sequence). Trimming took 5 bases from V and 2 from J, leaving 10 bases between them. The length of the CDR3 is 13 residues. The CDR3 bases are TGTGCCTGGGGGGGCTCTCCTGGAAACACCATATATTTT. Its protein is CAWGGSPGNTIYF.

The chain has TRBV6-1 and TRBJ2-5, with D perhaps matching TRBD1 (5 bases). V was shortened by 6 bases and J by 0 bases, with 8 bases between the two germline ends. CDR3 length equals 13 residues. Germline values: CDR1 MNHNS, CDR2 SASEGT. The CDR3 spells CASSRANQETQYF. CDR3 coding DNA: TGTGCCAGCAGCAGGGCAAACCAAGAGACCCAGTACTTC.

The rearrangement joins TRBV12-5 to TRBJ2-5; D call uncertain. V lost 6 bases and J lost 5, with 19 bases in between. Germline V gene data show CDR1 as LGHNT and CDR2 as FRNRAP. The CDR3 has 15 amino acids. The CDR3 sequence is CASGNPAPSRETQYF. Written as DNA, the CDR3 is TGTGCTAGTGGGAACCCCGCCCCTAGTCGGGAGACCCAGTACTTC.

By proportion, this clone is medium-sized. The chain employs TRBV6-1 and TRBJ2-2; D is ambiguous. The CDR3 totals 17 residues. Germline V gene data show CDR1 as MNHNS and CDR2 as SASEGT. The V end was cut by 2 bases, the J end by 0 bases, with 13 bases between. The CDR3 nucleotides read TGTGCCAGCAGTGAAACTCCTAAGCTCGCGAACACCGGGGAGCTGTTTTTT. Its protein is CASSETPKLANTGELFF.

This chain links TRBV6-5 with TRBJ2-7; D is possibly TRBD1 (8 bases). Trimming pared 6 bases from V and 6 bases from J, leaving 21 bases between. The germline V gene has CDR1 MNHEY and CDR2 SVGAGI. The length of the CDR3 is 15 residues. The CDR3 DNA is TGTGCCAGCAGGACATCGGGAGGACAGGGTGGCGAGCAGTACTTC. Protein product: CASRTSGGQGGEQYF.

This rearrangement joins TRBV6-5 to TRBJ2-7; no firm D call. Trimming stripped 8 bases from V and 3 bases from J, with 8 bases between. CDR3 length equals 11 residues. The germline V gene encodes CDR1 MNHEY and CDR2 SVGAGI. The CDR3 coding sequence is TGTGCCAGCGGTAGTGGCTACGAGCAGTACTTC. Amino acids: CASGSGYEQYF.

V and J are TRBV25-1 and TRBJ1-2; 9 bases map to TRBD1. V lost 5 bases and J lost 2; bases outside the gene matches: 3. The CDR3 runs to 14 residues. Germline loops: CDR1 MGHDK, CDR2 SYGVNS. CDR3 region: CASSPQGANYGYTF. The DNA of the CDR3 is TGTGCCAGCAGTCCACAGGGGGCGAACTATGGCTACACCTTC.

This clone was detected once. V and J are TRBV19 and TRBJ2-1; D uncertain. Deletions cut 3 bases from V and 3 bases from J, with 12 bases between. The CDR3 runs 15 residues. CDR1 and CDR2 (germline): LNHDA, SQIVND (reference sequence). CDR3 coding DNA: TGTGCCAGTAGTATTGAGGTCTACGGCTACAATGAGCAGTTCTTC. Translating it yields CASSIEVYGYNEQFF.

The chain recombines TRBV15 with TRBJ2-2; D is undetermined. CDR1 and CDR2 from the germline V gene are LNHNV and YYDKDF (reference sequence). This CDR3 spans 15 amino acids. V was cut by 0 bases and J by 2 bases, with 7 bases left in between. The CDR3 DNA is TGTGCCACCAGCAGAGATAGTTCCAACACCGGGGAGCTGTTTTTT. Its translation: CATSRDSSNTGELFF.

The chain employs TRBV6-5 and TRBJ2-1; D unresolved. From germline, CDR1 is MNHEY and CDR2 SVGAGI. Trimming stripped 6 bases from V and 0 bases from J, with 9 bases between. This CDR3 is 14 amino acids long. The CDR3: CASRNLFSYNEQFF. The CDR3 DNA reads TGTGCCAGCAGGAACTTATTCTCCTACAATGAGCAGTTCTTC.

J is TRBJ2-1 and V is TRBV5-4; 9 positions agree with TRBD1. The CDR3 runs 17 residues. Germline lookup yields CDR1 SGHNT and CDR2 YYREEE (reference sequence). V lost 4 bases and J lost 7; bases outside the gene matches: 15. The CDR3, as DNA: TGTGCCAGCAGCGCCCTTCCGGGACAGGGAGAACGGAATGAGCAGTTCTTC. Translated: CASSALPGQGERNEQFF.